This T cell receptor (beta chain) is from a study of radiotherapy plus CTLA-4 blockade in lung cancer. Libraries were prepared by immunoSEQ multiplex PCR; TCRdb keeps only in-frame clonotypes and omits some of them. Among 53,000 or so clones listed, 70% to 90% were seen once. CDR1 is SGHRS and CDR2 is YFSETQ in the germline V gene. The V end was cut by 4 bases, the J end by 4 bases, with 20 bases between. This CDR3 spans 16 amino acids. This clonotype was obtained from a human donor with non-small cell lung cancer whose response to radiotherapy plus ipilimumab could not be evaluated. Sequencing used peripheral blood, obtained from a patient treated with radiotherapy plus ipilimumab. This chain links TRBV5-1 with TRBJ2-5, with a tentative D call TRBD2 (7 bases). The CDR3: CASSPDIGGAGETQYF. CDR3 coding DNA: TGCGCCAGCAGCCCAGACATTGGGGGGGCAGGAGAGACCCAGTACTTC.